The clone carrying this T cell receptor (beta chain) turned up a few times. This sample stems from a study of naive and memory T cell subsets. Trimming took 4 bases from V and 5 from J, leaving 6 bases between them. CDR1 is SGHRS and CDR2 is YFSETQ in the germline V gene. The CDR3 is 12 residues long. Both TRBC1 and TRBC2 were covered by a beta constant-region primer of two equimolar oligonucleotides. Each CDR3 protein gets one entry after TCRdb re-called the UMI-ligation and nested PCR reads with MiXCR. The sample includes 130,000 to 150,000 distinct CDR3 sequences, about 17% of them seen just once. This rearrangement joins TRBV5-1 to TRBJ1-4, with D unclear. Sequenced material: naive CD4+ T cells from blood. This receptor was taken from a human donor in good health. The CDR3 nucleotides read TGCGCCAGCAGCCTCCCGAATGAAAAACTGTTTTTT. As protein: CASSLPNEKLFF. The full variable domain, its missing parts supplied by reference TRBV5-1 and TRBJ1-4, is KAGVTQTPRYLIKTRGQQVTLSCSPISGHRSVSWYQQTPGQGLQFLFEYFSETQRNKGNFPGRFSGRQFSNSRSEMNVSTLELGDSALYLCASSLPNEKLFFGSGTQLSVL.